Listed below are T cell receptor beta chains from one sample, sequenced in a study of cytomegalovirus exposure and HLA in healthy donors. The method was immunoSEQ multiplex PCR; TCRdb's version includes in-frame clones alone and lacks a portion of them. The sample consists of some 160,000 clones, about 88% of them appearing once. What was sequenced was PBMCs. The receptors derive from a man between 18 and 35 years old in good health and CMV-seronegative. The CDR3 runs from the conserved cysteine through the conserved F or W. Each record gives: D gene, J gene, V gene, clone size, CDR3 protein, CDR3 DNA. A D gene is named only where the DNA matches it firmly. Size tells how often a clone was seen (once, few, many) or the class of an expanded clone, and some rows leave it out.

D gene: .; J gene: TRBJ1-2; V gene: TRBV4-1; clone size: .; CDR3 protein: CASDPGQGGYGYTF; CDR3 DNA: TGCGCCAGCGACCCGGGACAAGGGGGATATGGCTACACCTTC
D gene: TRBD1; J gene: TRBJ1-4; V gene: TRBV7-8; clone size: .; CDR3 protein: CASSIRTGSEKLFF; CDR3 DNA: TGTGCCAGCAGCATCAGGACAGGGTCTGAAAAACTGTTTTTT
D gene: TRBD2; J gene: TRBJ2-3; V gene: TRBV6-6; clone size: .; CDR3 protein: CASSYFMTSGTDTQYF; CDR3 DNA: TGTGCCAGCAGTTACTTCATGACTAGCGGCACAGATACGCAGTATTTT
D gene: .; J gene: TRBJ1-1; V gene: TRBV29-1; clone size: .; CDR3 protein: CSVGGGNTEAFF; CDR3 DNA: TGCAGCGTGGGAGGGGGGAACACTGAAGCTTTCTTT
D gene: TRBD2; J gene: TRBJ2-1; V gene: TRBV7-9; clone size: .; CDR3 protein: CASSFLERTSGSYEQFF; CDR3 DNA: TGTGCCAGCAGCTTCCTCGAAAGGACTAGCGGGAGTTATGAGCAGTTCTTC
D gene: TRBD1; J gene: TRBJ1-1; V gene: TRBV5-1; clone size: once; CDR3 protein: CASSLSGQEAFF; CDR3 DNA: TGCGCCAGCAGCTTATCGGGACAGGAAGCTTTCTTT
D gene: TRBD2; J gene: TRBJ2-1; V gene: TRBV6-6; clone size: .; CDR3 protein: CASSSSGSSYNEQFF; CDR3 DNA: TGTGCCAGCAGTTCCAGCGGGAGTTCCTACAATGAGCAGTTCTTC
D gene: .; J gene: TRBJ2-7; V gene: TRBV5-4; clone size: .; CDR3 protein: CASSFDRLAYEQYF; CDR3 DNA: TGTGCCAGCAGCTTTGACAGATTAGCCTACGAGCAGTACTTC
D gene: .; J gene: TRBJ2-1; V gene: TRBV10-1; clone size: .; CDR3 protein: CASSQGPYNEQFF; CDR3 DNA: TGCGCCAGCAGTCAGGGGCCCTACAATGAGCAGTTCTTC
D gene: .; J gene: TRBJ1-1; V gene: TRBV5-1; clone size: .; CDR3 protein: CASSLAAGGNTEAFF; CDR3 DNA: TGCGCCAGCAGCTTGGCCGCTGGCGGGAACACTGAAGCTTTCTTT
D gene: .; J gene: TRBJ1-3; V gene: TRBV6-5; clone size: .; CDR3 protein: CASSPPGKGNTIYF; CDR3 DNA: TGTGCCAGCAGTCCCCCAGGGAAGGGAAACACCATATATTTT
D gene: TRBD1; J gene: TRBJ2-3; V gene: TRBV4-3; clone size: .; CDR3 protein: CASSQDLGTGVNNF; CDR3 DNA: TGCGCCAGCAGCCAAGATTTGGGGACAGGGGTTAATAATTTT
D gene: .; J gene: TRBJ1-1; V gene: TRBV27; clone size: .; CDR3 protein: CASSPAGNTEAFF; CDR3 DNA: TGTGCCAGCAGTCCTGCAGGGAACACTGAAGCTTTCTTT
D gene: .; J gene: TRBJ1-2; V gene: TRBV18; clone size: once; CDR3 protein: CASSPEWGRGHYTF; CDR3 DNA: TGTGCCAGCTCACCAGAATGGGGAAGGGGACACTACACCTTC
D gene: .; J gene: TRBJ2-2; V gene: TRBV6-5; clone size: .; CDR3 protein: CASSSDMTGELFF; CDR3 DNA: TGTGCCAGCAGCTCGGACATGACCGGGGAGCTGTTTTTT
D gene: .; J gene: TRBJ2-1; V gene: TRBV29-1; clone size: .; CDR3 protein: CSVSKSSYNEQFF; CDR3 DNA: TGCAGCGTGAGTAAGAGCTCCTACAATGAGCAGTTCTTC
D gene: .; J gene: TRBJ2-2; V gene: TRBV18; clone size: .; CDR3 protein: CASSPLNSKIPAGELFF; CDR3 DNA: TGTGCCAGCTCACCACTGAACAGTAAAATCCCAGCCGGGGAGCTGTTTTTT
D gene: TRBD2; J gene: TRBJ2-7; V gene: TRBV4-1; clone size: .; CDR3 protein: CASSHQGLAGFYEQYF; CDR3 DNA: TGCGCCAGCAGCCACCAAGGACTAGCGGGATTCTACGAGCAGTACTTC
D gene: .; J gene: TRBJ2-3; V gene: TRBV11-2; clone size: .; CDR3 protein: CASQGTDTQYF; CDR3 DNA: TGTGCCAGCCAGGGTACAGATACGCAGTATTTT
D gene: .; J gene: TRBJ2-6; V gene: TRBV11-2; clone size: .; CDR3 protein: CASSLGSSSGANVLTF; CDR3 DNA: TGTGCCAGCAGCTTAGGGTCGAGCTCTGGGGCCAACGTCCTGACTTTC
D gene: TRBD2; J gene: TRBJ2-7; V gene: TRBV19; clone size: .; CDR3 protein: CASSRIAGGPYEQYF; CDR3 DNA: TGTGCCAGTAGTAGAATAGCGGGAGGGCCATACGAGCAGTACTTC
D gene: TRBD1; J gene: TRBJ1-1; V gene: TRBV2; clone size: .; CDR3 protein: CASSDRDSNTEAFF; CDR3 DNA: TGTGCCAGCAGTGACAGGGACAGCAACACTGAAGCTTTCTTT
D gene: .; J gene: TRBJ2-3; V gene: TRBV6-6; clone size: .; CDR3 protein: CASSKRRENKGDTQYF; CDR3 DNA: TGTGCCAGCAGTAAAAGACGGGAAAACAAAGGGGATACGCAGTATTTT
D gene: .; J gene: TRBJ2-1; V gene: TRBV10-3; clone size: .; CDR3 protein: CAIDSKCVRGYEFF; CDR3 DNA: TGTGCCATCGACTCGAAATGCGTCAGGGGTTATGAGTTCTTC
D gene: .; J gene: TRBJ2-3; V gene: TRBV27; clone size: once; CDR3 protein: CASSSPPGTQYF; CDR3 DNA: TGTGCCAGCAGTAGCCCCCCGGGTACGCAGTATTTT
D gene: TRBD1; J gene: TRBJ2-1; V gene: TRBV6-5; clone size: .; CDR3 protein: CASSYTGQGQFF; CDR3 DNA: TGTGCCAGCAGTTACACCGGACAGGGGCAGTTCTTC
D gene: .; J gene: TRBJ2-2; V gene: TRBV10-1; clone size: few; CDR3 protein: CASERPNTGELFF; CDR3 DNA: TGCGCCAGCGAGCGCCCTAACACCGGGGAGCTGTTTTTT
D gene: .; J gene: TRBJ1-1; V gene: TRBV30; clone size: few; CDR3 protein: CAWSPLRVGNTEAFF; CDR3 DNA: TGTGCCTGGAGTCCCCTGCGGGTCGGGAACACTGAAGCTTTCTTT
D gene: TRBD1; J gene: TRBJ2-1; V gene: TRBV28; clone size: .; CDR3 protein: CASYPGTGVYNEQFF; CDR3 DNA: TGTGCCAGCTACCCGGGGACAGGGGTCTACAATGAGCAGTTCTTC
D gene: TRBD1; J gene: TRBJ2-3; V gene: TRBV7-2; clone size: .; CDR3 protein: CASSRQGAGDTQYF; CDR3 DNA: TGTGCCAGCAGCCGACAGGGGGCAGGAGATACGCAGTATTTT
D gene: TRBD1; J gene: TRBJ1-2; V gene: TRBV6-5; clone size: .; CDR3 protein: CASSPDRGSLGYTF; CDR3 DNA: TGTGCCAGCAGCCCGGACAGGGGTTCGCTGGGCTACACCTTC
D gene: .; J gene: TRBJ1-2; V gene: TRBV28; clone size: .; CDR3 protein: CASSLSGVEGYTF; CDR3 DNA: TGTGCCAGCAGTTTATCAGGGGTTGAAGGCTACACCTTC
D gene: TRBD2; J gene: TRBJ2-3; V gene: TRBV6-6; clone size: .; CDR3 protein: CASRTSADTQYF; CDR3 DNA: TGTGCCAGCAGGACTAGCGCAGATACGCAGTATTTT
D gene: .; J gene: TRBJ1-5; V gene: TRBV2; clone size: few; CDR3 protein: CASSENREQPQHF; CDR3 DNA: TGTGCCAGCAGTGAAAACAGGGAGCAGCCCCAGCATTTT
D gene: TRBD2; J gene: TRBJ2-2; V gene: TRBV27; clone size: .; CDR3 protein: CASSPGLAGGTGELFF; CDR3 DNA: TGTGCCAGCAGTCCGGGACTAGCGGGGGGAACCGGGGAGCTGTTTTTT
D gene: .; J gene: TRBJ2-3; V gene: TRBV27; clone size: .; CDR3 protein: CASSLGRWTDTQYF; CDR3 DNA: TGTGCCAGCAGTTTAGGCCGATGGACAGATACGCAGTATTTT
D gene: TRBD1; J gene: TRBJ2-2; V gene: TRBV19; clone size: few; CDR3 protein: CASSKTPGQGNTGELFF; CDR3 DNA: TGTGCCAGTAGTAAGACTCCGGGACAGGGGAACACCGGGGAGCTGTTTTTT
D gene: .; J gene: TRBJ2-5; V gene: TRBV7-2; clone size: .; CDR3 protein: CASSYQLDRQETQYF; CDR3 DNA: TGTGCCAGCAGCTACCAGCTGGACAGACAAGAGACCCAGTACTTC
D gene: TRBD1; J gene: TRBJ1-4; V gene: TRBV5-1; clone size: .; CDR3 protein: CASSGTTGANEKLFF; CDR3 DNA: TGCGCCAGCAGCGGTACGACAGGGGCGAATGAAAAACTGTTTTTT
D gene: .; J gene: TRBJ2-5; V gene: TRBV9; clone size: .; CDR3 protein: CASSVGAGETQYF; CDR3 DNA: TGTGCCAGCAGCGTAGGGGCGGGAGAGACCCAGTACTTC
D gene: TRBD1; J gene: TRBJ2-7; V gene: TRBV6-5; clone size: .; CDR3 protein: CASIGQGAGEQYF; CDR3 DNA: TGTGCCAGCATAGGACAGGGGGCGGGTGAGCAGTACTTC
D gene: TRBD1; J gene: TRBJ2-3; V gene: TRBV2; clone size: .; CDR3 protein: CASNPDRAFTDTQYF; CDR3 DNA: TGTGCCAGCAACCCCGACAGGGCGTTCACAGATACGCAGTATTTT
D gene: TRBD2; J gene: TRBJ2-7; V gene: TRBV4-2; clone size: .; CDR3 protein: CASSQLGLAGPTGNEQYF; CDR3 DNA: TGTGCCAGCAGCCAACTTGGACTAGCGGGCCCCACGGGGAACGAGCAGTACTTC
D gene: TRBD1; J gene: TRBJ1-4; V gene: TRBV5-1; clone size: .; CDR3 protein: CASSSRGGTGEKLFF; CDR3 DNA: TGCGCCAGCAGCTCCCGAGGGGGCACCGGGGAAAAACTGTTTTTT
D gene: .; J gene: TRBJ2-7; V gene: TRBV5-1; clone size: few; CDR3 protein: CASTESGAGRYEQYF; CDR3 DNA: TGCGCCAGCACCGAATCCGGGGCGGGACGCTACGAGCAGTACTTC
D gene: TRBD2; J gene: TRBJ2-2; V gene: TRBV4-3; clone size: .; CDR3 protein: CASSLGLAGNTGELFF; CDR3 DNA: TGCGCCAGCAGCCTCGGGCTAGCGGGGAACACCGGGGAGCTGTTTTTT
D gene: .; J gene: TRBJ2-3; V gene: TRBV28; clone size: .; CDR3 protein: CASSLGGGPRDTQYF; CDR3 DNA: TGTGCCAGCAGTTTAGGTGGAGGCCCTAGGGATACGCAGTATTTT
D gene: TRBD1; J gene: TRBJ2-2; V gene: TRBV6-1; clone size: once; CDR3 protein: CASSEAHRGPGGELFF; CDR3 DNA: TGTGCCAGCAGTGAAGCACACAGGGGGCCTGGCGGGGAGCTGTTTTTT
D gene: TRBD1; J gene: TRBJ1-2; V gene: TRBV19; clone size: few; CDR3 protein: CASLTGEGYTF; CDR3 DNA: TGTGCCAGTCTGACAGGGGAGGGCTACACCTTC
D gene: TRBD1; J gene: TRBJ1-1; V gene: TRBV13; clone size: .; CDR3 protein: CASSLLLGQEGLLAFF; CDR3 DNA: TGTGCCAGCAGCTTATTATTGGGACAGGAAGGGCTATTGGCTTTCTTT
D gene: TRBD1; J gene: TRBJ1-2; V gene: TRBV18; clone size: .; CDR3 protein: CASSTDRVEGYTF; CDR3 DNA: TGTGCCAGCTCAACGGACAGGGTAGAGGGCTACACCTTC
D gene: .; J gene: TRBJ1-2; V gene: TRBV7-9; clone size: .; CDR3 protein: CASSETQPYGYTF; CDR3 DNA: TGTGCCAGCAGCGAGACACAGCCATATGGCTACACCTTC
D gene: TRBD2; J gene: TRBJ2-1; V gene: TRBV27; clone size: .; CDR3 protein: CASSLTSGAFNEQFF; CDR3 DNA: TGTGCCAGCAGTCTGACTAGCGGGGCCTTTAATGAGCAGTTCTTC
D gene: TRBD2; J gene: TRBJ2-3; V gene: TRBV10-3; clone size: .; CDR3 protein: CAISANSGGAPDTQYF; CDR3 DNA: TGTGCCATCAGTGCCAATAGCGGGGGGGCCCCAGATACGCAGTATTTT